Each of the 2 T cell receptor beta chains below was sequenced from the same sample in a study of beta chain bispecific antibodies for T cell cancers. Expansion lasted 2 to 3 days, with either anti-CD3 antibody OKT3 or CD3/CD28 beads. Study-wide points: Anti-TRBV12 exposure, compared with anti-CD19, reduced the TRBV12-3 proportion of TRBV signal by approximately 99%. The leukemia cells, rather than normal T cells, gave most of the targeted TRBV signal.

No cognate antigen is known for these TCRs. TCRdb reprocessed the 5' RACE reads with MiXCR, giving one entry per CDR3 protein. The sample lists 20,000 to 25,000 distinct CDR3 sequences, just over 2% occurring once. The input for sequencing was healthy donor T cells cultured with leukemia cells, taken from a culture containing a bispecific antibody targeting TCR Vbeta12. Receptors originate from a human donor in good health. Some clones in this sample may be carry-over from other donors' samples.

This clonotype was observed at least ten times. The V call is TRBV5-6, the J call TRBJ1-2; D not resolved. In germline, CDR1 is SGHDT, CDR2 YYEEEE. This CDR3 comprises 12 residues. Trimming removed 1 base from V and 8 bases from J, with 9 bases in between. CDR3 sequence reads: CASSLTASGYTF. The DNA of the CDR3 is TGTGCCAGCAGCTTGACGGCTTCGGGCTACACCTTC.

This clonotype was seen at least ten times. J is TRBJ1-1 and V is TRBV5-1, with 8 nucleotides matching TRBD1. CDR1 and CDR2 (germline): SGHRS, YFSETQ. Trimming cost V 3 bases and J 8 bases; bases outside gene matches: 6. The CDR3 has 13 residues. The chain's CDR3 is CASSSSGGEEAFF. CDR3 coding DNA: TGCGCCAGCAGCTCATCAGGGGGCGAAGAAGCTTTCTTT.